The clone carrying this T cell receptor beta chain came up a few times. The length of the CDR3 is 14 residues. CDR1 MNHEY and CDR2 SVGAGI come from the germline V gene. Trimming pared 7 bases from V and 9 bases from J, leaving 16 bases between. The data are from a study of blood T cell repertoires in COVID-19. Methods used by the authors: Amplifying reference gene primers gave estimates of nucleated cell counts. TCRdb's copy holds only in-frame clones and misses some; the assay was immunoSEQ multiplex PCR. The V and J calls and clone size were taken over from that table, and D and trimming were inferred from the DNA. This repertoire shows over 150,000 clones, 75% to 80% found once; its top ten account for approximately 27%.

The clonotype comes from a woman in her 70s with acute or convalescent COVID-19. The sequencing sample was made of peripheral blood. V usage is TRBV6-5 and J usage is TRBJ1-6, with a weak D call TRBD1 (5 bases). CDR3 nucleotide sequence: TGTGCCAGCACACCAGACAGAAATGGTTCACCCCTCCACTTT. Its protein product is CASTPDRNGSPLHF.